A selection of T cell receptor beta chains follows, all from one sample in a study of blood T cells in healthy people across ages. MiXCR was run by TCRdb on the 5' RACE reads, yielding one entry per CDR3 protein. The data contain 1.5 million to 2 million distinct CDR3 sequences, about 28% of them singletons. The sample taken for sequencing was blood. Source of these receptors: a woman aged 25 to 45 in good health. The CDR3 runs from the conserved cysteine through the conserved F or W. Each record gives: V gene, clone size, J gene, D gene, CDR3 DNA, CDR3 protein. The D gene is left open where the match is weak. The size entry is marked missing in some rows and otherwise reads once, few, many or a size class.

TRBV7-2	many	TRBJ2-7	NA	TGTGCCAGCAGCCCTATGCCCTCATACGAGCAGTACTTC	CASSPMPSYEQYF
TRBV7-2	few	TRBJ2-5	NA	TGTGCCAGCAGCCGCACCCCTAGCAGAGAGACCCAGTACTTC	CASSRTPSRETQYF
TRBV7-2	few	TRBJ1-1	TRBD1	TGTGCCAGCAGGGACAGGGTTTCCACTGAAGCTTTCTTT	CASRDRVSTEAFF
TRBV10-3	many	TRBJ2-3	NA	TGTGCCATCAGTGTCCTAGCAGGCACAGATACGCAGTATTTT	CAISVLAGTDTQYF
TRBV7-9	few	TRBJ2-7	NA	TGTGCCAGCAGCTTAGTTGGGGCCGGGAGTTACGAGCAGTACTTC	CASSLVGAGSYEQYF
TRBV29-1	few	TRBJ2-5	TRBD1	TGCAGCGTTGAAGCGAACGAGGACAGGAGTTACCAGTACTTC	CSVEANEDRSYQYF
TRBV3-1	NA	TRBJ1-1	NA	TGTGCCAGCCAAACAGCCGGTGAAGCTTTCTTT	CASQTAGEAFF
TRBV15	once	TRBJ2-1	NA	TGTGCCACCAGCAGAGGGAACGGGCTAGACATTGAGCAGTTCTTC	CATSRGNGLDIEQFF
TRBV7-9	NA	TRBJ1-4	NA	TGTGCCAGCAGCTCCGGGAGGGGGAATGAAAAACTGTTTTTT	CASSSGRGNEKLFF
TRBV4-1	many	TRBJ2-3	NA	TGCGCCAGCAGCCAAGCGGAGACCCCAGATACGCAGTATTTT	CASSQAETPDTQYF
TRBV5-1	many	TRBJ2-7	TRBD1	TGCGCCAGCAGCAAGACAGGGGGCGCGCCCTACGAGCAGTACTTC	CASSKTGGAPYEQYF
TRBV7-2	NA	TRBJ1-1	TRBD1	TGTGCCATCTCCCGGGACAGGGGGCTAGGGGACACTGAAGCTTTCTTT	CAISRDRGLGDTEAFF
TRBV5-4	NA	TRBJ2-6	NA	TGTGCCAGCAGCTTGGCCCCACAGGGGGCCAACGTCCTGACTTTC	CASSLAPQGANVLTF
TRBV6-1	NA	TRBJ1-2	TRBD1	TGTGCCAGCAGTACCCTTCCGGGACAGGGGAACTATGGCTACACCTTC	CASSTLPGQGNYGYTF